This T cell receptor (beta chain) was sequenced for a study of shared clonotypes between healthy human individuals. The repertoire was sequenced with immunoSEQ multiplex PCR; TCRdb's copy has only in-frame clones and lacks some. The data show 2 million to 2.5 million clones, roughly 92% seen once. Trimming at V came to 11 bases and at J to 1 base, leaving 6 bases not matched to a gene. The CDR3 is 13 amino acids. The germline V gene has CDR1 SNHLY and CDR2 FYNNEI. Both subsets, CD45RA+ naive and CD45RA-negative memory, were split from the CD4+ cells. Material: naive CD4+ T cells from PBMCs. Sample subset: CD45RA+ positively selected. The TCR comes from a man aged 18 to 30 in good health. Some clones in this sample may be carry-over from other donors' samples. The chain carries TRBV2 and TRBJ2-5; 8 nucleotides align to TRBD2. The CDR3 DNA reads as TGTGCCGCCCGGGGGGGCCCCCAAGAGACCCAGTACTTC. Protein sequence: CAARGGPQETQYF.